The clone carrying this TCR beta chain is medium-sized in the sample. This record belongs to a study of spatial heterogeneity in lung cancer. Study-wide background: Consistent detection of more beta-chain than alpha-chain sequences was observed.

A single record per CDR3 protein comes from TCRdb applying MiXCR to the 5' RACE reads. The sample yields thousands of distinct CDR3 sequences, more than 4% seen once. Germline assignment: CDR1 SGDLS and CDR2 YYNGEE. The length of the CDR3 is 14 residues. Trimming shortened V by 2 bases and J by 1 base, and 7 bases separated the two germline ends. This sample's time point: sample taken at primary tumor resection. The chain has TRBV9 and TRBJ1-5; D is ambiguous. The receptor comes from a female donor with early-stage non-small cell lung cancer. Material: normal lung tissue next to the tumor, obtained at surgery. The CDR3 protein is CASSVGPSNQPQHF. In DNA, the CDR3 is TGTGCCAGCAGCGTTGGGCCCAGCAATCAGCCCCAGCATTTT.